The 17 T cell receptor beta chains below come from one sample, sequenced in a study of T cell responses to AZD1222 COVID-19 vaccine. The protocol was immunoSEQ multiplex PCR, while the TCRdb copy is restricted to in-frame clones and leaves out a portion. There are 100,000 to 150,000 clones in the sample; less than 95% occur only once, and about 4.2% lies in the top ten. Here the sequenced sample was peripheral blood, taken on day 0 of MenACWY control vaccination. These receptors all stem from an adult in good health.

The chain has TRBV29-1 and TRBJ2-1, with a weak D call TRBD1 (12 bases). The CDR3 is 21 residues long. Germline CDR1 SQVTM, CDR2 ANQGSEA. V was shortened by 3 bases and J by 3 bases, with 33 bases between the two germline ends. Here the CDR3 reads CSVDGTGGEGLAGGGYNEQFF. In DNA, the CDR3 is TGCAGCGTTGACGGGACAGGGGGCGAAGGGCTAGCGGGAGGAGGCTACAATGAGCAGTTCTTC.

This clone was observed once. The genes are TRBV4-1 and TRBJ2-3, with D unresolved. There are 12 residues in the CDR3. The germline V and J ends were trimmed by 2 bases and 3 bases, with 3 bases remaining between them. The V gene's germline CDR1 is MGHRA and CDR2 YSYEKL. The DNA of the CDR3 is TGCGCCAGCAGCCAACTGACAGATACGCAGTATTTT. The encoded protein is CASSQLTDTQYF.

J is TRBJ2-5 and V is TRBV7-9, with D perhaps matching TRBD1 or TRBD2 (6 bases each). Germline values: CDR1 SEHNR, CDR2 FQNEAQ (reference sequence). Trimming shortened V by 1 base and J by 5 bases, and 14 bases separated the two germline ends. The CDR3 consists of 15 residues. CDR3 DNA sequence: TGTGCCAGCAGCTTAGGATCGGGGGCTTGGGAGACCCAGTACTTC. Residues: CASSLGSGAWETQYF.

CDR3 DNA: TGTGCCAGCAGCTTATCTGGCACCGGGGAGCTGTTTTTT. It encodes CASSLSGTGELFF. The chain links TRBV7-2 to TRBJ2-2, with D uncertain. Germline V gene lookup returns CDR1 SGHTA and CDR2 FQGNSA. This CDR3 has 13 residues. V lost 2 bases, J lost 4 bases, and 5 bases lay in between.

V and J are TRBV24-1 and TRBJ1-5; 8 bases line up with TRBD1. V lost 4 bases and J lost 6; bases outside the gene matches: 4. The CDR3 totals 14 residues. Germline values: CDR1 KGHDR, CDR2 SFDVKD. The CDR3, as DNA: TGTGCCACCAGTGAAAACAGGGGGAGTCAGCCCCAGCATTTT. Residues: CATSENRGSQPQHF.

The chain combines TRBV3-1 (or the pseudogene TRBV3-2) with TRBJ2-1, with 8 bases that match TRBD2. Germline lookup yields CDR1 LGHDT and CDR2 YNNKEL (reference sequence). This CDR3 comprises 15 residues. The V gene end was trimmed by 1 base and the J gene end by 4 bases; junction bases not matched to a gene: 3. The CDR3 DNA reads as TGTGCCAGCAGCCAAGGAGCGGGGGCTTACAATGAGCAGTTCTTC. It yields the protein CASSQGAGAYNEQFF.

The V and J genes are TRBV7-2 and TRBJ2-7; D possibly corresponds to TRBD1 (6 bases). Deletions cut 4 bases from V and 7 bases from J, with 14 bases between. This CDR3 comprises 13 residues. Germline V lookup: CDR1 SGHTA, CDR2 FQGNSA. CDR3 region: CASSSRGSGEQYV. CDR3 sequence (DNA): TGTGCCAGCAGCTCCAGGGGTTCGGGGGAGCAGTACGTC.

As to this clone: An end of the junction does not agree with germline; a read error may underlie this. Other DNA sequences from this sample encode an identical CDR3 as well. The V gene is TRBV5-1, the J gene TRBJ2-6; D is unresolved. Germline values: CDR1 SGHRS, CDR2 YFSETQ. The CDR3 has 14 amino acids. The CDR3 bases are TGCGCCAGCAGTTTGGGGTCTGGGGCCAACGTCCTGACTTTC. This codes for CASSLGSGANVLTF.

This sequence joins TRBV15 and TRBJ1-1; a weak D match, TRBD1 (5 bases). The germline gives CDR1 LNHNV, CDR2 YYDKDF (reference sequence). The V end was cut by 5 bases, the J end by 3 bases, with 13 bases between. The CDR3 extends over 14 amino acids. CDR3 bases: TGTGCCACCAGCCCACAGGTCTCGGACACTGAAGCTTTCTTT. Translated, it gives CATSPQVSDTEAFF.

This chain links TRBV28 with TRBJ2-1, with 10 bases that match TRBD2. Germline CDR1 is MDHEN and CDR2 is SYDVKM. The J segment lost 1 base and the V segment lost 5 bases, leaving 8 bases of the junction unmatched. The CDR3 has 17 amino acids. The DNA of the CDR3 is TGTGCCAGCAGTACTCCGGGACTAGCGTTTTCCTACAATGAGCAGTTCTTC. Protein sequence: CASSTPGLAFSYNEQFF.

A few counts support this clone. This chain links TRBV15 with TRBJ2-7; D call uncertain. CDR1 is LNHNV and CDR2 is YYDKDF in the germline V gene (reference sequence). V gave up 4 bases and J gave up 6 bases, with 16 bases separating them. CDR3 length: 14 amino acids. The CDR3 here is CATSKTKAETEQYV. CDR3 nucleotides: TGTGCCACCAGCAAAACTAAGGCTGAAACCGAGCAGTACGTC.

The chain links TRBV28 to TRBJ1-5; D not certain. V dropped 5 bases and J dropped 6 bases, with 14 bases sitting between them. This CDR3 region has 14 residues. The germline CDR1 and CDR2 sequences are MDHEN and SYDVKM. This chain's CDR3 is CASSLEVYGQPQHF. The CDR3 coding sequence is TGTGCCAGCAGTCTAGAGGTTTATGGTCAGCCCCAGCATTTT.

The chain carries TRBV29-1 and TRBJ2-2; D is perhaps TRBD2 (6 bases). Trimming took 4 bases from V and 9 from J, leaving 9 bases between them. This CDR3 spans 11 amino acids. CDR1 and CDR2 (germline): SQVTM, ANQGSEA. CDR3 DNA sequence: TGCAGCGTTGTCCGGGGGAGGGAGCTGTTTTTT. Residues: CSVVRGRELFF.

V and J are TRBV9 and TRBJ2-1; no clear D gene. The CDR3 totals 16 residues. CDR1 SGDLS and CDR2 YYNGEE come from the germline V gene. V gave up 4 bases and J gave up 3 bases, with 17 bases separating them. CDR3: CASSPLSYRDYNEQFF. The CDR3 coding sequence is TGTGCCAGCAGCCCGTTGTCGTATAGGGACTACAATGAGCAGTTCTTC.

This rearrangement joins TRBV3-1 (or the pseudogene TRBV3-2) to TRBJ2-3; 9 bases fit TRBD1. CDR3 size: 16 residues. Per the germline V gene, CDR1 is LGHDT and CDR2 is YNNKEL (reference sequence). J gave up 2 bases and V 1 base, and 4 bases lay outside the gene matches. CDR3 loop: CASSQVGTGTTDTQYF. Written as DNA, the CDR3 is TGTGCCAGCAGCCAAGTGGGGACAGGGACCACAGATACGCAGTATTTT.

The chain is built from TRBV25-1 and TRBJ2-2, with D hard to call. The V gene's germline CDR1 is MGHDK and CDR2 SYGVNS. The CDR3 is 14 residues long. With 8 bases removed from V and 8 bases from J, the gap between germline ends came to 18 bases. The CDR3 DNA follows: TGTGCCAGCCCCCGAGCCCCCGTCCGAGGGGAGCTGTTTTTT. This translates into CASPRAPVRGELFF.

The CDR3 bases are TGTGCCAGCAGTTTTAGGGGTAGGGGTAATCAGCCCCAGCATTTT. Its translation is CASSFRGRGNQPQHF. V gene TRBV28 combines with J gene TRBJ1-5; D might be TRBD1 (5 bases). Germline assignment: CDR1 MDHEN and CDR2 SYDVKM. This CDR3 is 15 amino acids long. V was cut by 3 bases and J by 4 bases, with 13 bases left in between.